This T cell receptor beta chain was documented in a study of blood T cells in healthy people across ages. Regarding the study as a whole: Older individuals had lower TCR beta diversity per million T cells (the decline was roughly linear). Those diversity estimates obtained from one million T cells were thought to be underestimates.

This clonotype showed up just a few times. The antigen is unknown. A second PCR, run for roughly 7 to 11 cycles, used a sample-barcoded 5' primer plus a J-beta primer mix. MiXCR, applied by TCRdb to the 5' RACE reads, yields one record per CDR3 protein. The top ten clones hold around 13% of a sample with roughly 800,000 distinct CDR3 sequences, around 34% of them seen once. This CDR3 is 15 amino acids long. CDR1 is SGDLS, CDR2 YYNGEE, per germline. Deletions cut 4 bases from V and 4 bases from J, with 17 bases between. The sequenced material came from blood. This TCR derives from a man between 18 and 29 years old in good health. The rearrangement links TRBV9 to TRBJ2-5; D gene uncertain. Here the CDR3 reads CASSITPQVGETQYF. The CDR3 nucleotides read TGTGCCAGCAGCATTACTCCCCAGGTGGGAGAGACCCAGTACTTC.